This TCR beta chain was sequenced for a study of blood T cell repertoires in COVID-19. Turning to the study itself: The cDNA or gDNA used as material had been derived from T cells, B-cell-depleted T cells, or PBMCs.

Here immunoSEQ multiplex PCR was the method, and the copy in TCRdb shows in-frame clones only, minus some. The sample lists 68,000 or so clones; 85% to 90% were seen once. The V segment lost 3 bases and the J segment 8 bases; nucleotides outside the gene matches: 7. The CDR3 has 15 amino acids. Germline values: CDR1 SGHTA, CDR2 FQGTGA. This receptor was taken from a man aged 45-60 years with active COVID-19. The sequenced sample consisted of peripheral blood. The chain uses TRBV7-3 and TRBJ2-1; TRBD2 agrees at 10 bases. The CDR3 DNA reads as TGTGCCAGCAGCTTTCTAGCGGGGGTGGCAGATGAGCAGTTCTTC. Amino acids: CASSFLAGVADEQFF.